A single sample is the source of the 30 T cell receptor beta chains below, sequenced in a study of T cells after somatic rescue of genetic block. Libraries were prepared by immunoSEQ multiplex PCR; TCRdb keeps only in-frame clonotypes and omits some of them. In the table there are several thousand clones, approximately 80% of which are singletons. The sequenced sample consisted of peripheral blood mononuclear cells (PBMCs). The receptors originated from a boy aged 5-17 years.

This clone was recorded only once. The rearrangement links TRBV29-1 to TRBJ1-2, with D tentatively TRBD1 (6 bases). Germline CDR1 reads SQVTM; CDR2 reads ANQGSEA. Trimming pared 7 bases from V and 2 bases from J, leaving 14 bases between. The CDR3 extends over 13 amino acids. CDR3 bases: TGCAGCGCCCTGACAGGAATGAACTATGGCTACACCTTC. Its translation is CSALTGMNYGYTF.

V usage is TRBV25-1 and J usage is TRBJ2-1, with D possibly TRBD1 on 5 matching bases. The CDR3 is 17 amino acids. Germline loops: CDR1 MGHDK, CDR2 SYGVNS. The V end was cut by 2 bases, the J end by 7 bases, with 21 bases between. CDR3 loop: CASSENLGASAGNEQFF. CDR3 coding DNA: TGTGCCAGCAGTGAAAATCTGGGTGCTAGTGCAGGGAATGAGCAGTTCTTC.

The V gene is TRBV29-1, the J gene TRBJ1-2, with a weak D call TRBD1 (5 bases). Trimming shortened V by 4 bases and J by 4 bases, and 13 bases separated the two germline ends. The CDR3 sequence is 13 residues long. Per the germline V gene, CDR1 is SQVTM and CDR2 is ANQGSEA. The CDR3 nucleotides are TGCAGCGTTGGCCAGGGAATCACCTATGGCTACACCTTC. This codes for CSVGQGITYGYTF.

V is TRBV5-1 and J is TRBJ2-2; D is possibly TRBD1 (7 bases). Trimming stripped 0 bases from V and 6 bases from J, with 12 bases between. The CDR3 totals 15 residues. Germline V gene lookup returns CDR1 SGHRS and CDR2 YFSETQ. The CDR3 spells CASSLALRGAGELFF. In DNA, the CDR3 is TGCGCCAGCAGCTTGGCTCTCAGGGGGGCCGGGGAGCTGTTTTTT. The full variable domain, with the rest looked up from reference TRBV5-1 and TRBJ2-2, is KAGVTQTPRYLIKTRGQQVTLSCSPISGHRSVSWYQQTPGQGLQFLFEYFSETQRNKGNFPGRFSGRQFSNSRSEMNVSTLELGDSALYLCASSLALRGAGELFFGEGSRLTVL.

V gene TRBV19 combines with J gene TRBJ2-1; perhaps TRBD1 as D (6 bases). V gave up 3 bases and J gave up 3 bases, with 21 bases separating them. Germline CDR1 reads LNHDA; CDR2 reads SQIVND (reference sequence). This CDR3 spans 18 amino acids. DNA of the CDR3: TGTGCCAGTAGTATCCGTCCAGGGGAAATTGGTAACTACAATGAGCAGTTCTTC. It yields the protein CASSIRPGEIGNYNEQFF.

This chain links TRBV13 with TRBJ2-7, with TRBD2 identical over 12 bases. CDR1 is PRHDT, CDR2 FYEKMQ, per germline (reference sequence). V was pared by 5 bases and J by 6 bases, with 8 bases of the junction left unmatched. The CDR3 contains 15 residues. This CDR3 is CASSATPGLAGEQYF. The CDR3 region has the DNA TGTGCCAGCAGCGCAACACCGGGACTAGCGGGCGAGCAGTACTTC. Supplemented by reference TRBV13 and TRBJ2-7, the full variable domain reads AAGVIQSPRHLIKEKRETATLKCYPIPRHDTVYWYQQGPGQDPQFLISFYEKMQSDKGSIPDRFSAQQFSDYHSELNMSSLELGDSALYFCASSATPGLAGEQYFGPGTRLTVT.

In this sample, this clone turned up a few times. V gene TRBV4-2 combines with J gene TRBJ1-2, with D possibly TRBD1 on 5 matching bases. V was trimmed by 5 bases and J by 5 bases, leaving 18 bases between them. Germline V CDR1 and CDR2: LGHNA, YNFKEQ. CDR3 length equals 15 residues. The CDR3 here is CASSTSGMEGYGYTF. The CDR3 DNA reads as TGTGCCAGCAGCACCTCAGGGATGGAAGGGTATGGCTACACCTTC.

The rearrangement uses TRBV6-5 and TRBJ1-6, with D uncertain. The V end was cut by 0 bases, the J end by 7 bases, with 10 bases between. Germline V gives CDR1 MNHEY, CDR2 SVGAGI. CDR3 length equals 15 residues. CDR3 bases: TGTGCCAGCAGTTACTCGGTGGGAAACAATTCACCCCTCCACTTT. Protein product: CASSYSVGNNSPLHF.

The J gene is TRBJ1-2, the V gene TRBV7-9; unclear D gene. V lost 4 bases to trimming and J lost 4 bases, with 7 bases between them. CDR3 length equals 12 residues. The germline gives CDR1 SEHNR, CDR2 FQNEAQ (reference sequence). For the CDR3, the DNA is TGTGCCAGCAGCTCGGACTCCTATGGCTACACCTTC. This codes for CASSSDSYGYTF.

The genes are TRBV29-1 and TRBJ1-2, with TRBD1 as a possible D gene (5 bases). CDR1 is SQVTM and CDR2 is ANQGSEA in the germline V gene. Trimming left V 3 bases short and J 0 bases short, with 14 bases between. This CDR3 comprises 15 residues. CDR3: CSVEKGTEANYGYTF. The CDR3 nucleotides read TGCAGCGTTGAGAAAGGGACCGAAGCTAACTATGGCTACACCTTC.

This clone appeared a single time. This sequence joins TRBV28 and TRBJ1-5, with D possibly being TRBD1 (6 bases). This CDR3 is built from 12 residues. Trimming took off 4 bases at V and 6 bases at J, with 7 bases between the two ends. CDR1 is MDHEN, CDR2 SYDVKM, per germline. The CDR3 sequence is CASSSRGQPQHF. The CDR3 DNA follows: TGTGCCAGCAGTTCCAGGGGTCAGCCCCAGCATTTT.

This chain uses TRBV5-6 with TRBJ2-7; D remains ambiguous. Trimming removed 4 bases from V and 0 bases from J, with 11 bases in between. CDR1 and CDR2 (germline): SGHDT, YYEEEE. The CDR3 extends over 14 amino acids. The CDR3 DNA is TGTGCCAGCAGCCCCCGGCGGTTCTCCTACGAGCAGTACTTC. Amino acid sequence: CASSPRRFSYEQYF.

The rearrangement uses TRBV9 and TRBJ1-1; D is perhaps TRBD1 (5 bases). Germline assignment: CDR1 SGDLS and CDR2 YYNGEE. Trimming pared 5 bases from V and 3 bases from J, leaving 14 bases between. CDR3 size: 14 residues. CDR3 loop: CASSGTAFDTEAFF. The CDR3 coding sequence is TGTGCCAGCAGTGGGACGGCCTTTGACACTGAAGCTTTCTTT.

The chain is built from TRBV11-3 and TRBJ2-1; possibly TRBD1 for D (6 bases). This CDR3 is 15 amino acids long. Trimming took 4 bases from V and 4 from J, leaving 14 bases between them. Germline-derived CDR1 and CDR2 are SGHNT and YENEEA. The CDR3 loop is CASSSRAGAYNEQFF. CDR3 nucleotide sequence: TGTGCCAGCAGCTCTAGGGCAGGGGCTTACAATGAGCAGTTCTTC.

This chain joins TRBV4-3 and TRBJ2-3; TRBD1 or TRBD2 may be the D gene (6 bases each). The CDR3 length is 16 residues. CDR1 is LGHNA, CDR2 YSLEER, per germline. Trimming took 1 base from V and 4 from J, leaving 15 bases between them. DNA for the CDR3: TGCGCCAGCAGCCAAGGGCCGGGGGCTGCGGCAGATACGCAGTATTTT. Translation gives CASSQGPGAAADTQYF.

This chain links TRBV2 with TRBJ1-2; D ambiguous. The germline V gene encodes CDR1 SNHLY and CDR2 FYNNEI. V was shortened by 6 bases and J by 7 bases, with 15 bases between the two germline ends. The CDR3 is 13 amino acids. CDR3 bases: TGTGCCAGCAGCCTGGGCACGGGTACTGGCTACACCTTC. Translating gives CASSLGTGTGYTF.

The chain combines TRBV2 with TRBJ1-2; 8 positions match TRBD1. The CDR3 loop spans 13 amino acids. Germline loops: CDR1 SNHLY, CDR2 FYNNEI. J was trimmed by 4 bases and V by 11 bases; bases with no gene match: 9. The CDR3 loop is CAGRDRISYGYTF. For the CDR3, the DNA is TGTGCCGGGAGGGACAGGATAAGCTATGGCTACACCTTC.

This rearrangement joins TRBV18 to TRBJ2-7; no reliable D call. The CDR3 is 11 amino acids. The germline V gene has CDR1 KGHSH and CDR2 LQKENI. Trimming removed 3 bases from V and 3 bases from J, with 3 bases in between. The CDR3 sequence: CASSPHYEQYF. The CDR3 DNA reads as TGTGCCAGCTCACCTCACTACGAGCAGTACTTC.

The chain is built from TRBV15 and TRBJ2-7; no firm D call. CDR1 is LNHNV and CDR2 is YYDKDF in the germline V gene (reference sequence). Trimming removed 1 base from V and 5 bases from J, with 21 bases in between. CDR3 length: 17 amino acids. For the CDR3, the DNA is TGTGCCACCAGCAGAGGCGAGGATCCAAAATGGGTACACGAGCAGTACTTC. This sequence encodes CATSRGEDPKWVHEQYF.

V usage is TRBV4-1 and J usage is TRBJ2-7; 7 bases map to TRBD1. Germline V lookup: CDR1 MGHRA, CDR2 YSYEKL. J lost 4 bases, V lost 4 bases, and 10 bases had no gene match. This CDR3 is 15 amino acids long. This CDR3 is CASSLRQGPSYEQYF. The DNA for the CDR3 is TGCGCCAGCAGCCTTAGACAGGGACCCTCTTACGAGCAGTACTTC.

This clone was detected only a few times. This sequence joins TRBV5-1 and TRBJ2-3; TRBD1 aligns across 9 bases. Losses at the gene ends were 4 bases for V and 2 bases for J; bases not matched to a gene: 14. This CDR3 spans 18 amino acids. CDR1 and CDR2 from the germline V gene are SGHRS and YFSETQ. CDR3 bases: TGCGCCAGCAGCCTACTTCCCGGGACAGGGTCCTTCACAGATACGCAGTATTTT. Encoded protein: CASSLLPGTGSFTDTQYF.

The chain couples TRBV4-3 to TRBJ2-7, with D possibly matching TRBD2 (6 bases). Per the germline V gene, CDR1 is LGHNA and CDR2 is YSLEER. The ends were cut back, 0 bases at V and 2 bases at J, with 8 bases in the middle. The CDR3 is 14 residues long. CDR3 nucleotide sequence: TGCGCCAGCAGCCAAGAGGAGGGAACCTACGAGCAGTACTTC. It translates to CASSQEEGTYEQYF.

This clone showed up just a few times. The chain carries TRBV29-1 and TRBJ2-2, with D maybe TRBD2 (6 bases). Germline CDR1 is SQVTM and CDR2 is ANQGSEA. V gave up 7 bases and J gave up 6 bases, with 12 bases separating them. The CDR3 has 12 residues. The CDR3: CSGTGAPGELFF. CDR3 DNA: TGCAGCGGGACGGGAGCCCCCGGGGAGCTGTTTTTT.

V and J are TRBV5-1 and TRBJ2-7, with 10 positions matching TRBD1. The J segment lost 5 bases and the V segment lost 5 bases, leaving 13 bases of the junction unmatched. The V gene's germline CDR1 is SGHRS and CDR2 YFSETQ. The CDR3 is 16 amino acids. Written as DNA, the CDR3 is TGCGCCAGCAGGAAAAACGCGGGACAGGGGTCCCACGAGCAGTACTTC. Translating it yields CASRKNAGQGSHEQYF.

The genes are TRBV7-3 and TRBJ2-1; 7 bases align to TRBD2. This CDR3 has 16 amino acids. V lost 4 bases and J lost 8; bases outside the gene matches: 14. CDR1 and CDR2 from the germline V gene are SGHTA and FQGTGA. This chain's CDR3 is CASSSQPSGMVDEQFF. The CDR3 bases are TGTGCCAGCAGCTCACAGCCCAGCGGGATGGTCGATGAGCAGTTCTTC.

This sequence joins TRBV7-2 and TRBJ2-5, with 11 bases aligning to TRBD1. Germline assignment: CDR1 SGHTA and CDR2 FQGNSA. J lost 5 bases, V lost 5 bases, and 10 bases had no gene match. The CDR3 spans 16 residues. This chain's CDR3 is CASSPRWTGGQETQYF. The CDR3 nucleotides read TGTGCCAGCAGCCCACGGTGGACAGGGGGCCAGGAGACCCAGTACTTC.

The chain uses TRBV25-1 and TRBJ1-6; tentatively, D is TRBD1 (6 bases). The CDR3 covers 14 residues. V lost 1 base to trimming and J lost 9 bases, with 10 bases between them. CDR1 and CDR2 (germline): MGHDK, SYGVNS. The CDR3 DNA follows: TGTGCCAGCAGTGAATTGAAACAGGGTTCACCCCTCCACTTT. Translation: CASSELKQGSPLHF.

The chain links TRBV13 to TRBJ2-1; D is unresolved. CDR3 length equals 16 residues. Looked up from germline, CDR1 is PRHDT and CDR2 is FYEKMQ (reference sequence). V lost 5 bases and J 2 bases, leaving 16 bases between the germline ends. This chain's CDR3 is CASSPPVRAAYNEQFF. The CDR3 nucleotides read TGTGCCAGCAGCCCCCCGGTTAGGGCCGCCTACAATGAGCAGTTCTTC.

The table lists this clone with a few counts. The genes are TRBV4-1 and TRBJ1-5; 9 nucleotides line up with TRBD1. Trimming removed 0 bases from V and 5 bases from J; junction bases left unmatched: 8. The germline V gene encodes CDR1 MGHRA and CDR2 YSYEKL. The CDR3 extends over 17 amino acids. The CDR3 coding sequence is TGCGCCAGCAGCCAAGATCCAAGGGGACAGGGTGATCAGCCCCAGCATTTT. This gives the protein CASSQDPRGQGDQPQHF.

The chain combines TRBV5-1 with TRBJ1-1; 8 bases line up with TRBD1. This CDR3 comprises 15 residues. Losses at the gene ends were 4 bases for V and 4 bases for J; bases not matched to a gene: 9. Germline CDR1 is SGHRS and CDR2 is YFSETQ. As DNA, the CDR3 is TGCGCCAGCAGCATGACAGGGGCGGGTAGCACTGAAGCTTTCTTT. Translating gives CASSMTGAGSTEAFF. The variable domain in full, completed from reference TRBV5-1 and TRBJ1-1, reads KAGVTQTPRYLIKTRGQQVTLSCSPISGHRSVSWYQQTPGQGLQFLFEYFSETQRNKGNFPGRFSGRQFSNSRSEMNVSTLELGDSALYLCASSMTGAGSTEAFFGQGTRLTVV.